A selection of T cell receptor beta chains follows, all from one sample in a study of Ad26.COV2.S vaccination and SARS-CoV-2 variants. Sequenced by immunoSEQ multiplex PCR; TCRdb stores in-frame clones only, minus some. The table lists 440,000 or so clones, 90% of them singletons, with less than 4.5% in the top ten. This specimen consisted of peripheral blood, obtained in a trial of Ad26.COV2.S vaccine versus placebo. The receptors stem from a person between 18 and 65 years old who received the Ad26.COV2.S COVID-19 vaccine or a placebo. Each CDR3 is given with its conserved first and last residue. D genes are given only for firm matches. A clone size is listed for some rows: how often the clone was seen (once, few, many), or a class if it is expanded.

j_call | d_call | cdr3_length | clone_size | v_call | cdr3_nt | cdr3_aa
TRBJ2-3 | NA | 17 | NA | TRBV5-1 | TGCGCCAGCAGAAAGAAGAGGGACCGAACAAGCACAGATACGCAGTATTTT | CASRKKRDRTSTDTQYF
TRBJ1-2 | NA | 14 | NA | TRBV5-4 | TGTGCCAGCAGCCCACGAGGACAGATATCGGGACTCTACTTC | CASSPRGQISGLYF
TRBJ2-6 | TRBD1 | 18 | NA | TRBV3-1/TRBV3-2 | TGTGCCAGCAGCCAGTCCCGACAGGGGAGCTCTGGGGCCAACGTCCTGACTTTC | CASSQSRQGSSGANVLTF
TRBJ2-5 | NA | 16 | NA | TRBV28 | TGTGCCAGCAGTCCAATCGAGGTGGGGGAGAGTGAGACCCAGTACTTC | CASSPIEVGESETQYF
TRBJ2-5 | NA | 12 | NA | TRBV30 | TGTGCCTTCGGCCGGGCCCAGGTGACCCAGTACTTC | CAFGRAQVTQYF
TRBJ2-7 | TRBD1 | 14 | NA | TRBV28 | TGTGCCAGCAGTGACGGGACAGCTAACTACGAGCAGTACTTC | CASSDGTANYEQYF
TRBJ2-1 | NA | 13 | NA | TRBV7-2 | TGTGCCAGCAGCTTAGGCTCCTACAATGAGCAGTTCTTC | CASSLGSYNEQFF
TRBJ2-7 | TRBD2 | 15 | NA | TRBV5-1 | TGCGCCAGCAGCTTGTTGGGTAGCGGGTCCTACGAGCAGTACTTC | CASSLLGSGSYEQYF
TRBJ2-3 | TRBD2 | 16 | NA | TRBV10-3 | TGTGCCATCAGTGAGTCCGGGACTAGCGGCACAGATACGCAGTATTTT | CAISESGTSGTDTQYF
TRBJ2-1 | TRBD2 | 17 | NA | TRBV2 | TGTGCCAGCAGTGGCCGCAGCGGGACGTTAGAAGGAAATGAGCAGTTCTTC | CASSGRSGTLEGNEQFF
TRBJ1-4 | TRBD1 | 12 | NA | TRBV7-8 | TGTGCCAGCAGCCGGGACAGTGAAAAACTGTTTTTT | CASSRDSEKLFF
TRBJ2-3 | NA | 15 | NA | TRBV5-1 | TGCGCCAGCAGCTGGGTGACGGGGCCAGGGGATACGCAGTATTTT | CASSWVTGPGDTQYF
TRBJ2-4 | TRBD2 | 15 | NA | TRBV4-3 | TGCGCCAGCAGCCAAGAGACGGGAGGGGGAAACATTCAGTACTTC | CASSQETGGGNIQYF
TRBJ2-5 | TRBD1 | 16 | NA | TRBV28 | TGTGCCAGCAGTTCACCCCGAACAGGGGGCAAGGAGACCCAGTACTTC | CASSSPRTGGKETQYF
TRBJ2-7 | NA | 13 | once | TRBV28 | TGTGCCAGCAGTGGGGGGAACCACTACGAGCAGTACTTC | CASSGGNHYEQYF
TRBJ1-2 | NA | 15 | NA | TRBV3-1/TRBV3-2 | TGTGCCAGCAGCCAAGATTTTTCCCCCAGCTATGGCTACACCTTC | CASSQDFSPSYGYTF
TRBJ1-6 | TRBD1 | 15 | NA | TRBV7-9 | TGTGCCAGCAGCTCAGGGACAGAAGATAATTCACCCCTCCACTTT | CASSSGTEDNSPLHF
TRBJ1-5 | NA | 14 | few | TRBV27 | TGTGCCAGCAGTTTAAGGCAGGGGTTCCGGCCCCAGCATTTT | CASSLRQGFRPQHF
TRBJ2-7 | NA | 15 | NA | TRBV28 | TGTGCCAGCAGTCCTGGGGGCAGGGGGGTCCACGAGCAGTACTTC | CASSPGGRGVHEQYF
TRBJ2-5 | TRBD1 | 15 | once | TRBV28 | TGTGCCAGCAGTTCCCGGACAGGGTTTCAGGAGACCCAGTACTTC | CASSSRTGFQETQYF
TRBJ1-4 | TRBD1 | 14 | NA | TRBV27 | TGTGCCAGCAGTCCCTGGACAGGTGGTGAAAAACTGTTTTTT | CASSPWTGGEKLFF
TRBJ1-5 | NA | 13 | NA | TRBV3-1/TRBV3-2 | TGTGCCACCCCCCCTTGGGGGAGGAGGGCCCAGCATTTT | CATPPWGRRAQHF
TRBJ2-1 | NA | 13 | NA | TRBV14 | TGTGCCAGCAGCCAAGGACAGAACAATGAGCAGTTCTTC | CASSQGQNNEQFF
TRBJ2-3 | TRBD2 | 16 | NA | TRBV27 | TGTGCCAGCAGTTTATCTGCGGGGGGCCCCACAGATACGCAGTATTTT | CASSLSAGGPTDTQYF
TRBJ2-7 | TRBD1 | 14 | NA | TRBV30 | TGTGCCTGGGCGCCGGGACAGGAAACCTACGAGCAGTACTTC | CAWAPGQETYEQYF
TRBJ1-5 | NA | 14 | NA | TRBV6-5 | TGTGCCAGCAGTTACGGGGCAGGGAATCAGCCCCAGCATTTT | CASSYGAGNQPQHF
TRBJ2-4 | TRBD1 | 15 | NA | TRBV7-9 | TGTGCCAGCAGCGGACATTACAGGGGGCGAGACATTCAGTACTTC | CASSGHYRGRDIQYF
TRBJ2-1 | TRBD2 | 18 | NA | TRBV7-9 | TGTGCCAGCAGCTCAAGACTAGCGGGAGGGCCGTCCTACAATGAGCAGTTCTTC | CASSSRLAGGPSYNEQFF
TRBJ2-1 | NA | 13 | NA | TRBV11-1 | TGTGCCAGCAACCAAGCAATCCACAATGAGCAGTTCTTC | CASNQAIHNEQFF
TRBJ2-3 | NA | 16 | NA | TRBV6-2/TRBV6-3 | TGTGCCAGCAGTTACCCCGGGACGGGAAGCACAGATACGCAGTATTTT | CASSYPGTGSTDTQYF
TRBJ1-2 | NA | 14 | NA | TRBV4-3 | TGCGCCAGCAGCCAAGGGCAAGATAACTATGGCTACACCTTC | CASSQGQDNYGYTF
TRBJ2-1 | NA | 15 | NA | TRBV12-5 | TGTGCTAGTGGGGGCGCCGGTAGAGATCCAATTGAGCAGTTCTTC | CASGGAGRDPIEQFF
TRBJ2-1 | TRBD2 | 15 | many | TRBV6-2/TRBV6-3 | TGTGCCAGCAGTAACCGACTAGCGGGTTACAATGAGCAGTTCTTC | CASSNRLAGYNEQFF
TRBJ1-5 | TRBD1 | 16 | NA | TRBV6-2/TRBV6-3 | TGTGCCAGCAGCCCCCGGGGACAGGGAAGGGGTCAGCCCCAGCATTTT | CASSPRGQGRGQPQHF
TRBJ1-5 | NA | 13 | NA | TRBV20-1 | TGCAGTGCTAGTTCAGGGAGCAATCAGCCCCAGCATTTT | CSASSGSNQPQHF
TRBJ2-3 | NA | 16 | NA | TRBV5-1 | TGCGCCAGCAGCTTGGCTCAGGCTCCACACTCAGATACGCAGTATTTT | CASSLAQAPHSDTQYF
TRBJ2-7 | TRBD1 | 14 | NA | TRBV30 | TGTGCCTGGGTCCGGGACAGGGGGCCATACGAGCAGTACTTC | CAWVRDRGPYEQYF
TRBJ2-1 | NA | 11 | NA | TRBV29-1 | TGCAGCGTTGAGAGAGGCCCTGAGCAGTTCTTC | CSVERGPEQFF
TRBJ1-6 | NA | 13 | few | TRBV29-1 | TGCAGCGTTCGTCAACAGGAAAATTCACCCCTCCACTTT | CSVRQQENSPLHF
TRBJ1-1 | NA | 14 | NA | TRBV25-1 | TGTGCCAGCAGTGACGGTGGGGGCTACACTGAAGCTTTCTTT | CASSDGGGYTEAFF